This TCR beta chain appears in the sequencing data of a study of T cells in Graves' hyperthyroidism and ophthalmopathy. The study, taken as a whole, reports: Ophthalmopathy, as predicted by the model, came a median approximately 6.5 months after the prediction.

This clonotype was counted only a few times. Its cognate antigen is unknown. TCR beta CDR3 region amplification was performed from RNA transcripts. A first-round RT-PCR of the TCR CDR3 used the HTBI primer set. Each CDR3 protein is one row after TCRdb ran MiXCR on the multiplex PCR reads. The sample lists about 840,000 distinct CDR3 sequences, approximately 40% occurring once. CDR3 length: 14 amino acids. Germline V gene data show CDR1 as SEHNR and CDR2 as FQNEAQ (reference sequence). V was shortened by 10 bases and J by 3 bases, with 18 bases between the two germline ends. This TCR was recovered from a young man with Graves' hyperthyroidism. The gene calls are TRBV7-9 and TRBJ1-1; D remains unclear. The specimen sequenced was blood. The CDR3 here is CATPGENLDTEAFF. CDR3 sequence (DNA): TGTGCCACCCCAGGTGAAAATTTGGACACTGAAGCTTTCTTT.